A single sample is the source of the 8 T cell receptor beta chains below, sequenced in a study of cytomegalovirus exposure and HLA in healthy donors. Primers: 60 Vbeta forward and 13 Jbeta reverse. Only in-frame clones appear in the TCRdb table, and some are missing; sequencing was by immunoSEQ multiplex PCR. The table shows roughly 71,000 clones, with around 73% occurring only once. Sequencing was done on a sample of PBMCs. These TCRs come from a girl aged 5 to 17 in good health and CMV-seropositive.

The CDR3 sequence: CASSVGSRGDGNEQFF. The CDR3 region has the DNA TGTGCCAGCAGCGTAGGTAGCAGGGGGGACGGCAATGAGCAGTTCTTC. The V and J genes are TRBV9 and TRBJ2-1; a weak D match, TRBD1 (7 bases). V was clipped by 0 bases and J by 6 bases, with 16 bases between them. This CDR3 region has 16 residues. The germline CDR1 and CDR2 sequences are SGDLS and YYNGEE.

This clone has only a few counts. The V gene is TRBV6-6, the J gene TRBJ2-7; perhaps TRBD2 as D (6 bases). The CDR3 contains 16 residues. Trimming stripped 6 bases from V and 0 bases from J, with 18 bases between. Germline V gene lookup returns CDR1 MNHNY and CDR2 SVGAGI (reference sequence). CDR3 DNA: TGTGCCAGCAGGCCCGGGGGTTACTCGAGCTCCTACGAGCAGTACTTC. Its translation is CASRPGGYSSSYEQYF.

The rearrangement links TRBV6-1 to TRBJ2-3; 8 nucleotides align to TRBD2. The CDR3 has 15 residues. Germline values: CDR1 MNHNS, CDR2 SASEGT. The ends lost 4 bases at V and 4 bases at J; junction bases unmatched: 7. The CDR3 spells CASSAMRGASDTQYF. In DNA form, the CDR3 reads TGTGCCAGCAGTGCCATGCGGGGGGCCTCAGATACGCAGTATTTT.

V and J are TRBV5-1 and TRBJ2-7, with 8 bases that match TRBD1. Germline-derived CDR1 and CDR2 are SGHRS and YFSETQ. The J segment lost 3 bases and the V segment lost 7 bases, leaving 9 bases of the junction unmatched. The length of the CDR3 is 14 residues. The CDR3 is CASASRQGLYEQYF. In DNA, the CDR3 is TGCGCCAGCGCGTCGAGACAGGGGCTCTACGAGCAGTACTTC.

The chain combines TRBV5-1 with TRBJ2-5, with D perhaps matching TRBD2 (7 bases). Germline CDR1 reads SGHRS; CDR2 reads YFSETQ. The V and J ends lost 4 bases and 3 bases respectively, with 19 bases between them. The CDR3 extends over 16 amino acids. CDR3 nucleotide sequence: TGCGCCAGCAGCGTGGGGGCGGGCGGGAGAGAAGAGACCCAGTACTTC. Translating gives CASSVGAGGREETQYF.

V and J are TRBV6-5 and TRBJ1-3; D is undetermined. V lost 6 bases and J lost 0, with 12 bases in between. The CDR3 covers 15 residues. Germline values: CDR1 MNHEY, CDR2 SVGAGI. CDR3 sequence reads: CASSRGPRSGNTIYF. The CDR3 DNA reads as TGTGCCAGCAGCCGAGGCCCCCGCTCTGGAAACACCATATATTTT.

The table lists this clone with a few counts. The chain carries TRBV6-5 and TRBJ2-7, with D perhaps TRBD1 (6 bases). The ends were cut back, 4 bases at V and 2 bases at J, with 12 bases in the middle. Per the germline V gene, CDR1 is MNHEY and CDR2 is SVGAGI. The CDR3 consists of 14 residues. Written as DNA, the CDR3 is TGTGCCAGCAGTTCCTCTGAGGGGGCCTACGAGCAGTACTTC. This translates into CASSSSEGAYEQYF.

This clone was seen a few times. The chain links TRBV25-1 to TRBJ2-1; possible D gene TRBD1, 6 bases. V lost 4 bases, J lost 6 bases, and 13 bases lay in between. Germline CDR1 is MGHDK and CDR2 is SYGVNS. The CDR3 extends over 14 amino acids. The CDR3 DNA follows: TGTGCCAGCAGTGTGGGACAAACCCGCAATGAGCAGTTCTTC. Translating gives CASSVGQTRNEQFF.